What follows are 7 T cell receptor beta chains derived from one specimen sequenced in a study of T-cell reconstitution after alpha-beta-depleted transplantation in children. During its preparation, the TCRbeta library received unique molecular identifiers. Using its own MiXCR run on the PCR reads, TCRdb lists one record per CDR3 protein. The sample includes hundreds of thousands of distinct CDR3 sequences, roughly 17% seen only once; the top ten take under 1.2%. The specimen was PBMCs from the stem cell graft donor, collected from the stem cell graft. These receptors all stem from a human donor who donated a stem cell graft to a child with acute myeloid leukemia.

This chain links TRBV28 with TRBJ2-7; D is undetermined. The germline V and J ends were trimmed by 0 bases and 5 bases, with 8 bases remaining between them. CDR1 MDHEN and CDR2 SYDVKM come from the germline V gene. CDR3 length: 13 residues. CDR3 sequence reads: CASSLWAGHEQYV. The CDR3 region has the DNA TGTGCCAGCAGTTTATGGGCAGGCCACGAGCAGTACGTC.

This clonotype was observed many times. The rearrangement links TRBV11-2 to TRBJ1-6; D is unclear. CDR1 is SGHAT and CDR2 is FQNNGV in the germline V gene. The CDR3 is 13 amino acids. V lost 5 bases, J lost 10 bases, and 12 bases lay in between. This CDR3 reads CASSVLNGSPLHF. CDR3 DNA: TGTGCCAGCAGCGTCTTGAACGGATCACCCCTCCACTTT.

This clonotype was counted only a few times. The J gene is TRBJ2-1, the V gene TRBV11-1; no firm D call. Germline CDR1 reads SGHAT; CDR2 reads FQDESV (reference sequence). The CDR3 has 12 amino acids. V was pared by 10 bases and J by 6 bases, with 13 bases between. The CDR3 DNA reads as TGTGCCACCCGAGACGCAGGCAATGAGCAGTTCTTC. Translated, it gives CATRDAGNEQFF. Complete variable domain (other parts from reference TRBV11-1 and TRBJ2-1): EAEVAQSPRYKITEKSQAVAFWCDPISGHATLYWYRQILGQGPELLVQFQDESVVDDSQLPKDRFSAERLKGVDSTLKIQPAELGDSAMYLCATRDAGNEQFFGPGTRLTVL.

J is TRBJ2-7 and V is TRBV11-1; 9 nucleotides line up with TRBD1. After removal of 6 bases from V and 0 bases from J, the junction contained 9 bases not matched to a gene. The germline CDR1 and CDR2 sequences are SGHAT and FQDESV (reference sequence). The CDR3 extends over 16 amino acids. This CDR3 is CASSRRGGQGSYEQYF. CDR3 DNA sequence: TGTGCCAGCAGTCGACGCGGGGGACAGGGCTCCTACGAGCAGTACTTC.

This clonotype occurred a few times. V gene TRBV27 combines with J gene TRBJ1-1, with D perhaps TRBD1 (6 bases). V was shortened by 2 bases and J by 1 base, with 11 bases between the two germline ends. CDR1 is MNHEY, CDR2 SMNVEV, per germline (reference sequence). This CDR3 region has 15 residues. The CDR3 loop is CASSLTPQGNTEAFF. CDR3 nucleotide sequence: TGTGCCAGCAGTTTAACCCCACAGGGGAACACTGAAGCTTTCTTT.

This clonotype was recorded a few times. V gene TRBV15 combines with J gene TRBJ1-2; perhaps TRBD1 as D (6 bases). V lost 1 base, J lost 4 bases, and 16 bases lay in between. The CDR3 is 16 residues long. The germline V gene encodes CDR1 LNHNV and CDR2 YYDKDF (reference sequence). The CDR3 bases are TGTGCCACCAGCAGAGCCGGGACATCTGAATTCTATGGCTACACCTTC. It is translated as CATSRAGTSEFYGYTF.

This clonotype was seen at least ten times. This chain links TRBV5-6 with TRBJ2-1; no clear D gene. V shed 1 base and J shed 9 bases, with 11 bases lying between them. CDR3 length: 13 amino acids. The V gene's germline CDR1 is SGHDT and CDR2 YYEEEE. Here the CDR3 reads CASSLLPMGEQFF. The CDR3 nucleotides are TGTGCCAGCAGCTTGCTTCCCATGGGTGAGCAGTTCTTC.